This T cell receptor (beta chain) is from a study of cytomegalovirus exposure and HLA in healthy donors. Findings and limits, study-wide: Earlier analysis looked at TCR beta V segments, and most were productive about 87% or about 30% of the time. In a later analysis, HLA-associated TCR beta chains were more clonally expanded than equally common others.

A multiplex PCR was run with 60 Vbeta primers and 13 Jbeta primers. Here immunoSEQ multiplex PCR was the method, and the copy in TCRdb shows in-frame clones only, minus some. Of about 140,000 clones in the sample, around 82% were seen once. Points on this clone: As yet, its antigen is unknown.

Germline CDR1 and CDR2: SGHDN and FVKESK. There are 17 residues in the CDR3. Trimming left V 1 base short and J 5 bases short, with 20 bases between. Sequencing was done on a sample of PBMCs. The TCR was taken from a woman aged 18 to 35 in good health and CMV-seropositive. V and J are TRBV14 and TRBJ1-1, with D tentatively TRBD1 (5 bases). Here the CDR3 DNA reads TGTGCCAGCAGCCAAGTAGGATTGGGTTCGGGGGTTACTGAAGCTTTCTTT. Encoded protein: CASSQVGLGSGVTEAFF.